Shown below are 20 T cell receptor beta chains from a single sample sequenced in a study of T cells in localized non-small cell lung cancer. The table came from immunoSEQ multiplex PCR; TCRdb's copy has only in-frame clones and leaves some out. The table includes 3,000 to 3,500 clones, about a third detected once. This material consisted of lung tumor tissue, taken before any cancer treatment. These receptors all stem from a female donor aged 60 or older with stage I lung adenocarcinoma.

The chain has TRBV28 and TRBJ2-6, with a tentative D call TRBD2 (5 bases). Trimming removed 6 bases at V and 4 bases at J, with 16 bases between. CDR3 length: 16 residues. Germline CDR1 and CDR2: MDHEN and SYDVKM. The CDR3 nucleotides read TGTGCCAGCAGGTCGGGGTTGGGGTCCGGGGCCAACGTCCTGACTTTC. This codes for CASRSGLGSGANVLTF.

In this sample, this clone turned up a few times. V usage is TRBV30 and J usage is TRBJ2-1; 10 bases are shared with TRBD2. The CDR3 runs 20 residues. Per the germline V gene, CDR1 is GTSNPN and CDR2 is SVGIG (reference sequence). The V and J ends lost 0 bases and 7 bases, in that order; junction bases with no gene match: 21. The CDR3 protein is CAWSVPRGHSLAGEINEQFF. For the CDR3, the DNA is TGTGCCTGGAGTGTACCCCGGGGCCACTCGCTAGCGGGAGAAATAAATGAGCAGTTCTTC.

This clone was detected a few times. CDR3 DNA: TGTGCCAGCAGTGTTCAGGGGGCAGGTGGCTACACCTTC. This sequence encodes CASSVQGAGGYTF. V usage is TRBV9 and J usage is TRBJ1-2, with 8 bases that match TRBD1. Germline CDR1 SGDLS, CDR2 YYNGEE. CDR3 length equals 13 residues. The junction had 7 bases not matched to a gene; V was cut back by 5 bases and J by 7 bases.

The chain carries TRBV19 and TRBJ1-5; tentative D call: TRBD1 (6 bases). CDR1 and CDR2 (germline): LNHDA, SQIVND (reference sequence). This CDR3 is 13 amino acids long. Between the trimmed V and J ends, which lost 5 bases and 6 bases, there was a span of 11 bases. DNA of the CDR3: TGTGCCAGTAGTGGGCAGGGGCCTCAGCCCCAGCATTTT. Translating gives CASSGQGPQPQHF.

The chain has TRBV30 and TRBJ2-1; D perhaps matches TRBD2 (5 bases). V lost 2 bases, J lost 5 bases, and 10 bases lay in between. The length of the CDR3 is 13 residues. Germline-derived CDR1 and CDR2 are GTSNPN and SVGIG (reference sequence). The CDR3 DNA reads TGTGCCTGGAGTCAGGACTCTGACAATGAGCAGTTCTTC. This translates into CAWSQDSDNEQFF. The full variable domain, completed using reference TRBV30 and TRBJ2-1, is SQTIHQWPATLVQPVGSPLSLECTVEGTSNPNLYWYRQAAGRGLQLLFYSVGIGQISSEVPQNLSASRPQDRQFILSSKKLLLSDSGFYLCAWSQDSDNEQFFGPGTRLTVL.

The chain carries TRBV18 and TRBJ2-3; D is unresolved. Trimming took 4 bases from V and 1 from J, leaving 9 bases between them. Germline loops: CDR1 KGHSH, CDR2 LQKENI. The CDR3 has 14 residues. CDR3 sequence (DNA): TGTGCCAGCTCACTCCTGACTGGCACAGATACGCAGTATTTT. Amino acid sequence: CASSLLTGTDTQYF.

The chain combines TRBV18 with TRBJ1-1; weak D call: TRBD1 (5 bases). Germline CDR1 and CDR2: KGHSH and LQKENI. V was cut by 0 bases and J by 5 bases, with 16 bases left in between. The CDR3 covers 16 residues. CDR3 in amino acids: CASSPPLGQGRTEAFF. The CDR3 DNA reads as TGTGCCAGCTCACCACCGCTCGGGCAGGGCCGGACTGAAGCTTTCTTT.

The V and J genes are TRBV19 and TRBJ1-1; D remains ambiguous. The ends were cut back, 2 bases at V and 1 base at J, with 5 bases in the middle. CDR1 and CDR2 (germline): LNHDA, SQIVND (reference sequence). This CDR3 is built from 13 residues. The CDR3 loop reads CASSIIKNTEAFF. Here the CDR3 DNA reads TGTGCCAGTAGTATAATTAAGAACACTGAAGCTTTCTTT.

The J gene is TRBJ2-5, the V gene TRBV28; the D gene is possibly TRBD2 (5 bases). The V and J ends lost 3 bases and 4 bases respectively, with 12 bases between them. Germline V CDR1 and CDR2: MDHEN, SYDVKM. The CDR3 contains 14 residues. CDR3 in DNA: TGTGCCAGCAGTTTTGAGAACAGCGGAGAGACCCAGTACTTC. It is translated as CASSFENSGETQYF.

This chain joins TRBV9 and TRBJ1-4, with a weak D call TRBD1 (6 bases). The V gene lost 4 bases and the J gene lost 8 bases, with 18 bases spanning the gap. Per germline, CDR1 SGDLS and CDR2 YYNGEE. This CDR3 has 15 amino acids. The CDR3 is CASSLRGGAREKLFF. The CDR3 DNA sequence: TGTGCCAGCAGCCTCCGCGGGGGGGCGAGGGAAAAACTGTTTTTT.

The J gene is TRBJ2-6, the V gene TRBV5-1, with TRBD1 identical over 8 bases. The CDR3 runs 16 residues. With 4 bases clipped from V and 3 bases from J, the junction kept 6 bases outside the gene matches. Germline V gene data show CDR1 as SGHRS and CDR2 as YFSETQ. CDR3 coding DNA: TGCGCCAGCAGCACGACAGGGGTAGGTGGGGCCAACGTCCTGACTTTC. Protein sequence: CASSTTGVGGANVLTF.

The V and J genes are TRBV28 and TRBJ1-2; tentatively, D is TRBD1 (5 bases). Germline V gives CDR1 MDHEN, CDR2 SYDVKM. The CDR3 consists of 14 residues. V gave up 5 bases and J gave up 5 bases, with 15 bases separating them. This CDR3 reads CASSPPLGQYGYTF. The CDR3 coding sequence is TGTGCCAGCAGTCCGCCATTGGGGCAATATGGCTACACCTTC.

This clone is classed as medium-sized. The chain has TRBV6-8 and TRBJ2-7; no definite D call. The V end was cut by 5 bases, the J end by 6 bases, with 11 bases between. The CDR3 extends over 12 amino acids. Per the germline V gene, CDR1 is MNHGY and CDR2 is SAAAGT. CDR3 coding DNA: TGTGCCAGCAGTCCTCCGAATGGCGAGCAGTACTTC. Encoded protein: CASSPPNGEQYF.

This clone was observed a handful of times. The chain combines TRBV6-8 with TRBJ1-6, with TRBD1 matching over 8 bases. V was clipped by 10 bases and J by 7 bases; unmatched bases: 9. Per the germline V gene, CDR1 is MNHGY and CDR2 is SAAAGT. The CDR3 sequence is 14 residues long. CDR3 DNA: TGTGCCACGAGGACAGGGAGAGAGAATTCACCCCTCCACTTT. Encoded protein: CATRTGRENSPLHF.

The J gene is TRBJ1-5, the V gene TRBV19; unclear D gene. Germline V gene lookup returns CDR1 LNHDA and CDR2 SQIVND (reference sequence). The germline V and J ends were trimmed by 3 bases and 5 bases, with 17 bases remaining between them. This CDR3 is built from 16 residues. CDR3 protein: CASSMEAAGRYQPQHF. The CDR3 DNA reads as TGTGCCAGTAGTATGGAGGCAGCCGGGCGGTATCAGCCCCAGCATTTT. The full variable domain, its missing parts supplied by reference TRBV19 and TRBJ1-5, is DGGITQSPKYLFRKEGQNVTLSCEQNLNHDAMYWYRQDPGQGLRLIYYSQIVNDFQKGDIAEGYSVSREKKESFPLTVTSAQKNPTAFYLCASSMEAAGRYQPQHFGDGTRLSIL.

This clone was detected only a few times. The CDR3 bases are TGTGCCAGCTCACCAAGCCAGGGTAAGACCAATCAGCCCCAGCATTTT. It specifies CASSPSQGKTNQPQHF. The rearrangement joins TRBV18 to TRBJ1-5; D might be TRBD1 (5 bases). Trimming cost V 2 bases and J 3 bases, with 14 bases left between them. Germline V gene lookup returns CDR1 KGHSH and CDR2 LQKENI. This CDR3 contains 16 residues.

On this clone itself: Compared with germline, one end of the junction differs, possibly owing to a read error. The chain has TRBV7-6 and TRBJ1-2; no firm D call. Germline V gene data show CDR1 as SGHVS and CDR2 as FNYEAQ. There are 14 residues in the CDR3. DNA for the CDR3: TGTGCCAGCAGCTTTCCCCGGTCTAACTACGGCTACACCTTC. Its protein is CASSFPRSNYGYTF.

The chain carries TRBV19 and TRBJ2-2; the D is unclear. CDR1 and CDR2 from the germline V gene are LNHDA and SQIVND (reference sequence). The V end was cut by 2 bases, the J end by 7 bases, with 11 bases between. This CDR3 contains 14 residues. CDR3 region: CASSINAIIGELFF. The CDR3 bases are TGTGCCAGTAGTATAAACGCAATTATCGGGGAGCTGTTTTTT.

The sample holds one count of this clone. The V and J genes are TRBV18 and TRBJ2-2; D is possibly TRBD1 or TRBD2 (6 bases each). Between the trimmed V and J ends, which lost 6 bases and 0 bases, there was a span of 20 bases. This CDR3 contains 18 residues. Germline V lookup: CDR1 KGHSH, CDR2 LQKENI. CDR3 nucleotide sequence: TGTGCCAGCTCTTCATCCGGCGGGACAACCTCGAACACCGGGGAGCTGTTTTTT. This encodes CASSSSGGTTSNTGELFF.

This clone was detected only a few times. The chain employs TRBV7-2 and TRBJ1-1, with D unresolved. Per the germline V gene, CDR1 is SGHTA and CDR2 is FQGNSA. The V and J ends lost 1 base and 1 base respectively, with 4 bases between them. CDR3 size: 13 residues. The CDR3 spells CASSLGQNTEAFF. CDR3 bases: TGTGCCAGCAGCTTAGGGCAGAACACTGAAGCTTTCTTT.